This T cell receptor (beta chain) was captured by sequencing in a study of cytomegalovirus exposure and HLA in healthy donors. CDR1 and CDR2 from the germline V gene are SGHNT and YYREEE (reference sequence). This CDR3 has 13 residues. Trimming left V 5 bases short and J 6 bases short, with 11 bases between. This clone was seen a handful of times. As yet, its antigen is unknown. General study findings and limits: Later analysis suggested links between common viral pathogens and several top significant clusters. Cytomegalovirus-associated status was assigned to some 160 TCR beta chains.

Researchers ran the PCR with 60 Vbeta and 13 Jbeta primers. Profiling relied on immunoSEQ multiplex PCR, and the TCRdb table lists in-frame clones only, not all of them. The repertoire has more than 200,000 clones, about 74% of them found once; the top ten carry less than 20%. The TCR originated in a man aged 35-49 years in good health and CMV-seronegative. The sample was PBMCs. The chain couples TRBV5-4 to TRBJ2-2; tentatively, D is TRBD1 (6 bases). The CDR3: CASSPQGSGELFF. The CDR3 coding sequence is TGTGCCAGCAGTCCGCAGGGGTCCGGGGAGCTGTTTTTT.